The 2 T cell receptor beta chains reported below all come from one sample, sequenced in a study of T cell repertoires in cytomegalovirus infection. MiXCR, applied by TCRdb to the reads, yields one record per CDR3 protein. This repertoire shows about 300,000 distinct CDR3 sequences, approximately 10% found once; its top ten account for approximately 2.3%. The sample was PBMCs. The receptors were gathered from a human donor in good health (CMV status not recorded). Some clones in this sample may be carry-over from other donors' samples.

The table lists this clonotype with many counts. The genes are TRBV5-5 and TRBJ2-1, with 8 bases that match TRBD1. The germline gives CDR1 SGHKS, CDR2 YYEKEE (reference sequence). This CDR3 comprises 16 residues. Trimming took 5 bases from V and 0 from J; bases not matched to a gene: 7. As DNA, the CDR3 is TGTGCCAGCAGGTGGGGACAGGCCGCCTCCTACAATGAGCAGTTCTTC. Protein: CASRWGQAASYNEQFF.

This clonotype has ten or more counts. The rearrangement links TRBV7-2 to TRBJ2-2; TRBD2 might be the D (5 bases). The CDR3 has 15 residues. Trimming took 1 base from V and 4 from J, leaving 10 bases between them. Germline CDR1 SGHTA, CDR2 FQGNSA. The CDR3 sequence: CASSLGLRGTGELFF. CDR3 bases: TGTGCCAGCAGCTTAGGGCTCCGGGGCACCGGGGAGCTGTTTTTT.